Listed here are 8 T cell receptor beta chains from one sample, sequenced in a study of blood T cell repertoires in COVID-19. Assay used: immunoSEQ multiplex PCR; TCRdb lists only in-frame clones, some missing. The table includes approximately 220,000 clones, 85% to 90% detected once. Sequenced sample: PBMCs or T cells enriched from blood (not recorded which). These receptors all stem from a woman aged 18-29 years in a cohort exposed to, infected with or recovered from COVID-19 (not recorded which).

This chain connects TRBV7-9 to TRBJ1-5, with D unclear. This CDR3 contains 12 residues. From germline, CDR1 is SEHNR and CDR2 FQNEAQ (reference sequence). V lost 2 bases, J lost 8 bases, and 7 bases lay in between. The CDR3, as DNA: TGTGCCAGCAGCTTAAGCCTGGAGCCCCAGCATTTT. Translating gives CASSLSLEPQHF.

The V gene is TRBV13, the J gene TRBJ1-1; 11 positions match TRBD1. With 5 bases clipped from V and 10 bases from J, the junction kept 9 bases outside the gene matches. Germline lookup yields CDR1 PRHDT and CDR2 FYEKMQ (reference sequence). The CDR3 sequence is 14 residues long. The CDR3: CASSPGMGTGGAFF. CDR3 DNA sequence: TGTGCCAGCAGCCCAGGGATGGGGACAGGGGGAGCTTTCTTT.

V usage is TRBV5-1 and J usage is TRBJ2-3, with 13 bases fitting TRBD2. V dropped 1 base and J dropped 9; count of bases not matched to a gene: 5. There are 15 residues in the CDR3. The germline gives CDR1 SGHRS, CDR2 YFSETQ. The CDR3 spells CASSLTSGGAETQYF. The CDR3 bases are TGCGCCAGCAGCTTGACTAGCGGGGGGGCCGAGACGCAGTATTTT.

CDR3: CASSPSGSSYNEQFF. For the CDR3, the DNA is TGTGCCAGCAGCCCCAGCGGGAGCTCCTACAATGAGCAGTTCTTC. V is TRBV3-1 (or the pseudogene TRBV3-2) and J is TRBJ2-1; 8 nucleotides line up with TRBD2. V gave up 4 bases and J gave up 0 bases; unmatched junction bases: 2. The CDR3 contains 15 residues. Germline CDR1 LGHDT, CDR2 YNNKEL (reference sequence).

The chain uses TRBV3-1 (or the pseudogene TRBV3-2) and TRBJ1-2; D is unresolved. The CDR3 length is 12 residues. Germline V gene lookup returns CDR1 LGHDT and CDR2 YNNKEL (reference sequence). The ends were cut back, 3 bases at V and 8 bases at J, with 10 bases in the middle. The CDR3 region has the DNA TGTGCCAGCAGCCAGGCGGGAAACGGCTACACCTTC. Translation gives CASSQAGNGYTF.

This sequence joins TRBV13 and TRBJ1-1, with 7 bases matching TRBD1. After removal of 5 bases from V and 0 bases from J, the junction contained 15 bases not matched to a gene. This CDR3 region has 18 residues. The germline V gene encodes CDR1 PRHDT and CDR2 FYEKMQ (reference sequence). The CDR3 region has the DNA TGTGCCAGCAGCCTAAGAGTACAGGGGTGGAGCATGAACACTGAAGCTTTCTTT. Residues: CASSLRVQGWSMNTEAFF. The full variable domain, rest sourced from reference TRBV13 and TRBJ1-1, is AAGVIQSPRHLIKEKRETATLKCYPIPRHDTVYWYQQGPGQDPQFLISFYEKMQSDKGSIPDRFSAQQFSDYHSELNMSSLELGDSALYFCASSLRVQGWSMNTEAFFGQGTRLTVV.

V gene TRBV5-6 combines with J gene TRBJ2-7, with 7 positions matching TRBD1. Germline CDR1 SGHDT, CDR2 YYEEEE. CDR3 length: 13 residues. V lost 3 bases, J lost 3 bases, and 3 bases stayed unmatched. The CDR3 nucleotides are TGTGCCAGCAGCTGGGACAGACACTACGAGCAGTACTTC. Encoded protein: CASSWDRHYEQYF.

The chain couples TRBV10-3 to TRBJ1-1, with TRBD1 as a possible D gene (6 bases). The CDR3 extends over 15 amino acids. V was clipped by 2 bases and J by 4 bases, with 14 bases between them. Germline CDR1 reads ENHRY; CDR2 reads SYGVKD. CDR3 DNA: TGTGCCATCAGTGAGGGGACAAGGTCGGGCACTGAAGCTTTCTTT. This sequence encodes CAISEGTRSGTEAFF.